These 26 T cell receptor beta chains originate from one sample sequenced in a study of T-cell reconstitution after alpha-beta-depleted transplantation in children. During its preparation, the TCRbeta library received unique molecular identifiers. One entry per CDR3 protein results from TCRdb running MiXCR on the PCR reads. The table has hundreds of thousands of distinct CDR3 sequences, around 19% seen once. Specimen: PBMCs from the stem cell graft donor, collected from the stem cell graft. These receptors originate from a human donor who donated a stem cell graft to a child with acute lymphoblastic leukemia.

The CDR3: CSVMGDTQYF. CDR3 DNA sequence: TGCAGCGTTATGGGGGATACGCAGTATTTT. This sequence joins TRBV29-1 and TRBJ2-3; D gene unclear. CDR1 is SQVTM, CDR2 ANQGSEA, per germline. The CDR3 spans 10 residues. V lost 5 bases and J lost 6, with 6 bases in between.

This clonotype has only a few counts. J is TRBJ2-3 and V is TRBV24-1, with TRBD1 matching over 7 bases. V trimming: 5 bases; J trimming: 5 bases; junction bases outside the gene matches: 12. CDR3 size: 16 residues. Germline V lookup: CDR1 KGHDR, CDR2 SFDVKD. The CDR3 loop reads CATSAIDRDGKDTQYF. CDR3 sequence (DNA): TGTGCCACCAGTGCGATTGACAGGGATGGGAAAGATACGCAGTATTTT.

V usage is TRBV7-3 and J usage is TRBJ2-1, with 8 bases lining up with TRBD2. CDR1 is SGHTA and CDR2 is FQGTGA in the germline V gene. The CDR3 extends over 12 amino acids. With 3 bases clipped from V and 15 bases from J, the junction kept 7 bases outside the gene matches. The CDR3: CASSLGLGETFF. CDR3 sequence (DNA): TGTGCCAGCAGCTTGGGACTAGGGGAAACGTTCTTC.

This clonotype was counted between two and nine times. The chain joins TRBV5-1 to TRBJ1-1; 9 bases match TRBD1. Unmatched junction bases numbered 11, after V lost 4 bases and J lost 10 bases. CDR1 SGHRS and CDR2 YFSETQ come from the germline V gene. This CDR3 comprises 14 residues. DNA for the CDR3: TGCGCCAGCAGCGTGCTTAACAGGGGGCGAACAGCTTTCTTT. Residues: CASSVLNRGRTAFF.

The CDR3 DNA reads as TGTGCCAGCTCACCAACACAGGGTTCGGGAAACACCATATATTTT. Residues: CASSPTQGSGNTIYF. This chain links TRBV18 with TRBJ1-3, with D perhaps TRBD1 (6 bases). Germline CDR1 KGHSH, CDR2 LQKENI. Trimming stripped 2 bases from V and 4 bases from J, with 12 bases between. The CDR3 has 15 amino acids.

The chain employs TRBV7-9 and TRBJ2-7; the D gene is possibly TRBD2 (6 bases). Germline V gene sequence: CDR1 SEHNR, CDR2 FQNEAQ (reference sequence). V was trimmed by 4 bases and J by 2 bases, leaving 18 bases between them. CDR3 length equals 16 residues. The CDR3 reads CASSSKTGGPAYEQYF. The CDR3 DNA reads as TGTGCCAGCAGCTCAAAGACCGGGGGACCCGCCTACGAGCAGTACTTC.

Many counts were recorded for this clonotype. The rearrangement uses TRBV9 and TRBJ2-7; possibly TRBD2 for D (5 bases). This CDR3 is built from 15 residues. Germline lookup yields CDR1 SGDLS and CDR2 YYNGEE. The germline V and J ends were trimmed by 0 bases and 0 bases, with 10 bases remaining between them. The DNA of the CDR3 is TGTGCCAGCAGCGTAGAGGTAGGGAGCTCCTACGAGCAGTACTTC. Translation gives CASSVEVGSSYEQYF.

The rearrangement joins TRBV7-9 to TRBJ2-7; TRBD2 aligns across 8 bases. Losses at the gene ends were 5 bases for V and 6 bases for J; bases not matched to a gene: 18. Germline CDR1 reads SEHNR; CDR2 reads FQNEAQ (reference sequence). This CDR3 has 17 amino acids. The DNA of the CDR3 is TGTGCCAGCAGCAGGGGGGAGTACGGCGGGAGGTTGAGCGAGCAGTACTTC. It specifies CASSRGEYGGRLSEQYF.

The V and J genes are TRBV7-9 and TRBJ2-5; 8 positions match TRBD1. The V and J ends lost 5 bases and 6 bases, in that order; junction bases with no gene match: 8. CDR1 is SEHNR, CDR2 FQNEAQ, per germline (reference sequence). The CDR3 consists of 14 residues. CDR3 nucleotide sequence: TGTGCCAGCAGCCACAGAGGACAGGGCCAGACCCAGTACTTC. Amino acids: CASSHRGQGQTQYF.

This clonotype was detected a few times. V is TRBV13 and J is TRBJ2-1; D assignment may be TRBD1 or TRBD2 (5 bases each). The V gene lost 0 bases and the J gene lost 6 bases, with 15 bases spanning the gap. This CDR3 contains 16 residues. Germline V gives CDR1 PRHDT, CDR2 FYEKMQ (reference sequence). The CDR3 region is CASSLGGPLLINEQFF. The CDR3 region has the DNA TGTGCCAGCAGCTTAGGGGGACCGCTTCTCATCAATGAGCAGTTCTTC. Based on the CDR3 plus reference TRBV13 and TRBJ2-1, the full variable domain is AAGVIQSPRHLIKEKRETATLKCYPIPRHDTVYWYQQGPGQDPQFLISFYEKMQSDKGSIPDRFSAQQFSDYHSELNMSSLELGDSALYFCASSLGGPLLINEQFFGPGTRLTVL.

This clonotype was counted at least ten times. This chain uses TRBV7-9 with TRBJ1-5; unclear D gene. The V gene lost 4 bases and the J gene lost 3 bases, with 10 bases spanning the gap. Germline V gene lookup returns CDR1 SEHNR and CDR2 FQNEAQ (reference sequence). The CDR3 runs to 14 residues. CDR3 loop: CASSSDGYNQPQHF. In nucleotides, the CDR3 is TGTGCCAGCAGCTCGGACGGATACAATCAGCCCCAGCATTTT. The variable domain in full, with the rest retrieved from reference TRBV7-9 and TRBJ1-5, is DTGVSQNPRHKITKRGQNVTFRCDPISEHNRLYWYRQTLGQGPEFLTYFQNEAQLEKSRLLSDRFSAERPKGSFSTLEIQRTEQGDSAMYLCASSSDGYNQPQHFGDGTRLSIL.

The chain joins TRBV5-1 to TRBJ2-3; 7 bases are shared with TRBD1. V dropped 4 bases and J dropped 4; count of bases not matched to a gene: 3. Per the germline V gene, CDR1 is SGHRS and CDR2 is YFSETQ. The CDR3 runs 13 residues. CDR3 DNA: TGCGCCAGCAGCCCCGACAGGGCAGATACGCAGTATTTT. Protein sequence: CASSPDRADTQYF.

The CDR3 coding sequence is TGTGCCAGCAGCCTTAGCGGGCCCTCCTACGAGCAGTACTTC. Translated: CASSLSGPSYEQYF. The chain combines TRBV12-3 or TRBV12-4 with TRBJ2-7; TRBD2 matches 7 bases. After removal of 6 bases from V and 0 bases from J, the junction contained 5 bases not matched to a gene. This CDR3 contains 14 residues.

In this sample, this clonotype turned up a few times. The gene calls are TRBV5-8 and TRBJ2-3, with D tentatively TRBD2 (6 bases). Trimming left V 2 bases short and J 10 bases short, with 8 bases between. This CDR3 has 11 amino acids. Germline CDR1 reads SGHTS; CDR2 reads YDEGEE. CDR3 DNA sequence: TGTGCCAGCAGCTTCTCGGGGGCGCAGTATTTT. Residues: CASSFSGAQYF.

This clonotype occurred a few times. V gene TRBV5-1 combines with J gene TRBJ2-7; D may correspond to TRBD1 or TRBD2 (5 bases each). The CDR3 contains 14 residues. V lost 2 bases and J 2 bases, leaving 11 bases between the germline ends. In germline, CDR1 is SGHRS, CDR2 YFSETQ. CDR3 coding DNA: TGCGCCAGCAGCTTTTGGGGGAAGACCTACGAGCAGTACTTC. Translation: CASSFWGKTYEQYF.

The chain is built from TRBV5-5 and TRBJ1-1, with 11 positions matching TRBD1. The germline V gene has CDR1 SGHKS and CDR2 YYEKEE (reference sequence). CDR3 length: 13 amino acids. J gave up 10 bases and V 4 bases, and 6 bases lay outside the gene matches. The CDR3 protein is CASSLPGQGGAFF. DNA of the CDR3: TGTGCCAGCAGCCTCCCGGGACAGGGGGGAGCTTTCTTT.

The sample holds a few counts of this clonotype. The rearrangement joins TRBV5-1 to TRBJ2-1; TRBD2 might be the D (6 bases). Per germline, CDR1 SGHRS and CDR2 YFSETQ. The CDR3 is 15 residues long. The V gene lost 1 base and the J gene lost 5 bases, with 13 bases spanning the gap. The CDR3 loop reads CASSLYGERDNEQFF. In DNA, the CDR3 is TGCGCCAGCAGCTTGTATGGCGAGCGGGACAATGAGCAGTTCTTC.

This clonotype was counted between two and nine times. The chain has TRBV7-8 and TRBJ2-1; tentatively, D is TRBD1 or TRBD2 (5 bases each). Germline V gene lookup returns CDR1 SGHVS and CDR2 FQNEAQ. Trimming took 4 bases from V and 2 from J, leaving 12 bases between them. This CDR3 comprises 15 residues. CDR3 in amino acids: CASSSRGGPYNEQFF. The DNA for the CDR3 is TGTGCCAGCAGCTCGCGTGGGGGTCCCTACAATGAGCAGTTCTTC. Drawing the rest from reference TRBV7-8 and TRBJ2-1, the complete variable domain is GAGVSQSPRYKVAKRGQDVALRCDPISGHVSLFWYQQALGQGPEFLTYFQNEAQLDKSGLPSDRFFAERPEGSVSTLKIQRTQQEDSAVYLCASSSRGGPYNEQFFGPGTRLTVL.

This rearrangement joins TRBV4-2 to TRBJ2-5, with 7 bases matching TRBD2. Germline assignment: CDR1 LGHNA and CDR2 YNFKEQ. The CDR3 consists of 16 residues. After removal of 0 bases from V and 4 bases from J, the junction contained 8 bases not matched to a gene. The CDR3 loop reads CASSQDRSAGAETQYF. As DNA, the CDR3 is TGTGCCAGCAGCCAAGATAGGAGCGCGGGAGCAGAGACCCAGTACTTC.

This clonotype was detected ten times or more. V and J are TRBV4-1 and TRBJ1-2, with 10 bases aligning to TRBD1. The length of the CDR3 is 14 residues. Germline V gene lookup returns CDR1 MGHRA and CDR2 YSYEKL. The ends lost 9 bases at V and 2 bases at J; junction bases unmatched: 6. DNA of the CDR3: TGCGCCAGTCGGAGACAGGGGGCAAACTATGGCTACACCTTC. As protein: CASRRQGANYGYTF.

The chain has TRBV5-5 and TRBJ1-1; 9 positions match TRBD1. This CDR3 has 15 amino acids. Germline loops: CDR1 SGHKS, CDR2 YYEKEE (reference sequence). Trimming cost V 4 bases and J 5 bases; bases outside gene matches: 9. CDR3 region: CASSGNRGRSTEAFF. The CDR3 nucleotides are TGTGCCAGCAGCGGGAACAGGGGGCGGAGTACTGAAGCTTTCTTT. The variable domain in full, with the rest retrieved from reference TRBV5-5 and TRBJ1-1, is DAGVTQSPTHLIKTRGQQVTLRCSPISGHKSVSWYQQVLGQGPQFIFQYYEKEERGRGNFPDRFSARQFPNYSSELNVNALLLGDSALYLCASSGNRGRSTEAFFGQGTRLTVV.

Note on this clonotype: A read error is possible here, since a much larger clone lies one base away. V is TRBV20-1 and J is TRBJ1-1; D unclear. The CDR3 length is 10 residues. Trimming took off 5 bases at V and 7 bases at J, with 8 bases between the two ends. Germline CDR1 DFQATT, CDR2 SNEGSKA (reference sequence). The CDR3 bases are TGCAGTGCTTCTTCATATGAAGCTTTCTTT. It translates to CSASSYEAFF.

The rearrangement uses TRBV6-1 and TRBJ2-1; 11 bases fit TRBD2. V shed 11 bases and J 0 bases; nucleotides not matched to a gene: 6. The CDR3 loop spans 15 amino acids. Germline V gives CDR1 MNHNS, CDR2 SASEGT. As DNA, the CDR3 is TGTGCCGGGGGGACTAGCGGAAGCTCCTACAATGAGCAGTTCTTC. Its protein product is CAGGTSGSSYNEQFF.

CDR3 coding DNA: TGTGCCAGTAGTATAGTGAACGTAGGCGTGCAGTACTTC. Amino acid sequence: CASSIVNVGVQYF. The chain joins TRBV19 to TRBJ2-7; D is undetermined. CDR1 is LNHDA, CDR2 SQIVND, per germline (reference sequence). Trimming removed 1 base from V and 9 bases from J, with 13 bases in between. The CDR3 extends over 13 amino acids.

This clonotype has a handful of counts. The CDR3 DNA sequence: TGTGCCATCAGTGAAGAAGGGCGGTTTCAAGAGACCCAGTACTTC. This translates into CAISEEGRFQETQYF. This chain links TRBV10-3 with TRBJ2-5; no clear D. CDR1 and CDR2 (germline): ENHRY, SYGVKD. Trimming cost V 3 bases and J 2 bases, with 13 bases left between them. This CDR3 has 15 residues.

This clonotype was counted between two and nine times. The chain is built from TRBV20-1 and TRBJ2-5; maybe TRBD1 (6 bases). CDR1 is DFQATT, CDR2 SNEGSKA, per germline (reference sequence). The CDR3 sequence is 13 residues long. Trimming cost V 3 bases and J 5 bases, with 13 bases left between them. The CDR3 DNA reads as TGCAGTGCTAGCCCCAGGGGATGGGAGACCCAGTACTTC. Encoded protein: CSASPRGWETQYF.